This record looks at one T cell receptor (beta chain) sequence and its context. Its antigen target is currently unknown. A read error may explain this, as a much larger clone is one base away. The record originates from a study of tumor and adjacent non-tumor tissue in lung cancer (dated by TCRdb to between 2018 and 2020). With regard to the full study: Of the cohort, around 12 patients had adenocarcinoma, 2 had squamous cell carcinoma and 1 had small cell lung cancer. The approximately 15 enrolled patients, of whom approximately 10 were men and 5 were women, were aged about 31 to 80 years and were diagnosed with TNM stage I to III disease. Sequencing produced 100 million to 150 million productive TCRbeta reads in total, an average of about 4.5 million reads per sample. The study compared bulk TCRbeta repertoires from lung tumor tissue and matched distant non-tumor lung tissue of approximately 14 lung cancer patients. For each patient, one tumor sample and one normal lung sample were taken, giving thirty paired specimens that underwent TCRbeta CDR3 sequencing.

The library was produced with multiplex PCR. Sequencing relied on an Illumina HiSeq 2500. Following protocols modified from ARM-PCR, the researchers constructed TCRbeta libraries through three rounds of nested PCR with primers (Table S4). Before sequencing, PCR products of 200-500 bp were cut from the gel and purified using the QIAquick gel extraction kit. The authors' analysis ran thus. Reads were cleaned using Trimmomatic, were merged into complete CDR3 sequences using FLASH, and were assigned to V(D)J germline segments using MiTCR. Clonal diversity was computed as the inverse Simpson's index with VDJtools. Productive reads were defined as in-frame sequences without a premature stop codon. Clones were called with MiXCR by TCRdb after fastp trimmed the public reads at Q25, and only in-frame beta chains were retained. Identical CDR3 proteins give one entry, which carries the most common genes and DNA. These V and J calls rely on TCRdb rather than the paper's analysis. For this sample the table gives roughly 74,000 distinct CDR3 sequences, of which just over 75% were detected only once. The ten largest make up approximately 40% of the sample.

What the work shows at the level of the full study, not this receptor alone: Because peripheral blood was not sequenced, blood TCRbeta repertoires in the lung cancer patients of the study were not examined. Neither the sequencing platform nor unique molecular identifiers are mentioned in the methods. Tumor tissue showed significantly higher TCR diversity (inverse Simpson) than normal lung tissue, at roughly 390 vs 170 (P = 0.0075, Mann-Whitney U test). The top 100 clones accounted for a significantly larger cumulative portion of the repertoire in normal lung than in tumor tissue. With only approximately 16 patients in the cohort, the authors noted that larger samples and more detailed clinical data are needed. TCR diversity was significantly higher in younger patients, and higher tumor TCR diversity was associated with shorter overall and disease-free survival.

RNA was extracted from bulk unsorted tissue and checked for quality with a NanoDrop ND-1000 and an Agilent 2100. Normal lung samples were distant non-tumor tissue taken more than 3 cm from the tumor edge. Donors were newly diagnosed lung cancer patients admitted for thoracic surgery in China between August and November 2014, without prior chemotherapy. Anyone who had undergone radiotherapy or chemotherapy before, or who had another cancer at the same time, was left out of the study. Surgical tissue pieces of about 1-2.2 cm3 were preserved in RNAlater solution and stored at -80 °C until use. From the cysteine through the phenylalanine, the CDR3 covers 15 amino acids. The DNA shown is the 45-base CDR3, in frame from base 1. In the germline V gene, CDR1 corresponds to SGHVS and CDR2 to FQNEAQ. Trimming takes 7 bases off V and 3 bases off J; junction bases not matched to a gene: 7.

Material: distant non-tumor lung tissue. The rearranged chain carries TRBV7-8 and TRBJ2-1, and 9 junction bases match TRBD1. The TCR sequence derives from a man between 65 and 85 years old with non-small cell lung cancer. The nucleotides read TGTGCCAGCAACTTTGGGACAGGGTTCTACAATGAGCAGTTCTTC. Its amino acids are CASNFGTGFYNEQFF. The entire variable domain, with the stretches around the CDR3 drawn from the reference TRBV7-8 and TRBJ2-1 proteins, is GAGVSQSPRYKVAKRGQDVALRCDPISGHVSLFWYQQALGQGPEFLTYFQNEAQLDKSGLPSDRFFAERPEGSVSTLKIQRTQQEDSAVYLCASNFGTGFYNEQFFGPGTRLTVL.